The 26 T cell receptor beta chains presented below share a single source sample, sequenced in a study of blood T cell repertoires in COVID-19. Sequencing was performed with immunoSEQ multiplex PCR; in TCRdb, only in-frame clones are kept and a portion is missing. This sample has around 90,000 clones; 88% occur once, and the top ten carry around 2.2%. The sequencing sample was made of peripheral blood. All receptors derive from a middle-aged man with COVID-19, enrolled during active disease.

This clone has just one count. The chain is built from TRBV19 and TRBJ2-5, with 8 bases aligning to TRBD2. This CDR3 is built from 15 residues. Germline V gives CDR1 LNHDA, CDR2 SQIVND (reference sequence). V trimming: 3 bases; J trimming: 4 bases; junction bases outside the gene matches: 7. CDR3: CASSIAGGFSETQYF. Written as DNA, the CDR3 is TGTGCCAGTAGTATCGCGGGGGGCTTTTCAGAGACCCAGTACTTC.

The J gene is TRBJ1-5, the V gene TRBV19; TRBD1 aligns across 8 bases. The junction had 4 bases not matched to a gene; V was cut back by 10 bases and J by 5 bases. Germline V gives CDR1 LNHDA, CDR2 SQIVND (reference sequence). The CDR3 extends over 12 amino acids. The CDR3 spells CATGGDYQPQHF. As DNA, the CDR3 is TGTGCCACAGGGGGCGACTATCAGCCCCAGCATTTT.

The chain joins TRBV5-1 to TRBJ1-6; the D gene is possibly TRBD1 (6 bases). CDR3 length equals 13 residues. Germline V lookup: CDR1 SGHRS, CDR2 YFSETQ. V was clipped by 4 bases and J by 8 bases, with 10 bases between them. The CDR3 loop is CASSQGIDSPLHF. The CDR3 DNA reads TGCGCCAGCAGCCAGGGGATTGATTCACCCCTCCACTTT.

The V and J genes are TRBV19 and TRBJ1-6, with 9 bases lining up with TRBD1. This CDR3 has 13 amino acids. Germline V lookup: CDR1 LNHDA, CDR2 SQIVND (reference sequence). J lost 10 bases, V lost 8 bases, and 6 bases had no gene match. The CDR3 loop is CASRTGERSPLHF. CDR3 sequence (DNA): TGTGCCAGTCGGACAGGGGAGCGATCACCCCTCCACTTT.

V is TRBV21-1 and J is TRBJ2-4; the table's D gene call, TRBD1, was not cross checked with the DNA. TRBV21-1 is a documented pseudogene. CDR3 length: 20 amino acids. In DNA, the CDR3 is TGTGCCAGCAGCATGACAGGGGGCGCGCGATGGAAATGTGCCAAAAACATTCAGTACTTC. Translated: CASSMTGGARWKCAKNIQYF.

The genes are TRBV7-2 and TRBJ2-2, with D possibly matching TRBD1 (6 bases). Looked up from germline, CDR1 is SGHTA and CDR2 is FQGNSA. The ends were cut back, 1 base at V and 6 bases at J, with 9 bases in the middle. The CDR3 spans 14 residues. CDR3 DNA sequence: TGTGCCAGCAGCTTAGGCTCAGGGGCCGGGGAGCTGTTTTTT. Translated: CASSLGSGAGELFF.

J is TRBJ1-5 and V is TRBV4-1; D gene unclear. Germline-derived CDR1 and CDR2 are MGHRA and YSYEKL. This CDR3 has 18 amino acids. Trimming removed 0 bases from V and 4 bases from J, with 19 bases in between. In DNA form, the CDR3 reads TGCGCCAGCAGCCAAGAAACCACCAGGAGGGATTTTAATCAGCCCCAGCATTTT. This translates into CASSQETTRRDFNQPQHF.

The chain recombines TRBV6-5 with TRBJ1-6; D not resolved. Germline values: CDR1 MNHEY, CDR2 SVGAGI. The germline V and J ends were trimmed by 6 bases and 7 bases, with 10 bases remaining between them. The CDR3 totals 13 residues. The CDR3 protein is CASRGPRNSPLHF. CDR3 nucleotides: TGTGCCAGCAGGGGTCCGAGGAATTCACCCCTCCACTTT.

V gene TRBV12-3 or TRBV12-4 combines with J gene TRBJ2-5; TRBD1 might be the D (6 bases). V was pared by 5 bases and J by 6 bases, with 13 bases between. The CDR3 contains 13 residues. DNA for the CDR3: TGTGCCAGCAGTGTTCCAGGGACAAAGACCCAGTACTTC. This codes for CASSVPGTKTQYF.

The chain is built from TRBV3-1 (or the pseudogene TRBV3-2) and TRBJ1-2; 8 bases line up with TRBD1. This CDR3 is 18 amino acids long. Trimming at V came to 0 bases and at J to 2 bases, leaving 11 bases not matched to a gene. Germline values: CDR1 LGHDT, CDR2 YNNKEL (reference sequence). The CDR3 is CASSQDTRTGRANYGYTF. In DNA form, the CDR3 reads TGTGCCAGCAGCCAAGATACCCGGACAGGGAGGGCCAACTATGGCTACACCTTC.

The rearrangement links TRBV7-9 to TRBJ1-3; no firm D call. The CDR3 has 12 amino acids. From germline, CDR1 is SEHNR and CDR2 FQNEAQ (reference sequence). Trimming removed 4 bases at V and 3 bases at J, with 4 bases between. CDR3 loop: CASSSFGNTIYF. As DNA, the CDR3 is TGTGCCAGCAGCTCGTTTGGAAACACCATATATTTT. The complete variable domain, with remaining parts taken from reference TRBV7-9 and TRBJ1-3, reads DTGVSQNPRHKITKRGQNVTFRCDPISEHNRLYWYRQTLGQGPEFLTYFQNEAQLEKSRLLSDRFSAERPKGSFSTLEIQRTEQGDSAMYLCASSSFGNTIYFGEGSWLTVV.

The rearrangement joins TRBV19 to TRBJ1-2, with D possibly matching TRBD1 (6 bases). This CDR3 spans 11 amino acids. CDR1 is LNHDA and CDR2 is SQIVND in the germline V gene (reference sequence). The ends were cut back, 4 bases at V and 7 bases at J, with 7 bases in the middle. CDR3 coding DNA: TGTGCCAGTAGTAACAGGGTTGGCTACACCTTC. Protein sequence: CASSNRVGYTF.

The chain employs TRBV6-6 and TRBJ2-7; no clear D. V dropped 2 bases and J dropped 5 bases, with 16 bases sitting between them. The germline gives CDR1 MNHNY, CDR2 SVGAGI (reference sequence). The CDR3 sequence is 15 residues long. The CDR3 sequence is CASSYTPEVANEQYF. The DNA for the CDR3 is TGTGCCAGCAGTTACACCCCCGAGGTGGCGAACGAGCAGTACTTC.

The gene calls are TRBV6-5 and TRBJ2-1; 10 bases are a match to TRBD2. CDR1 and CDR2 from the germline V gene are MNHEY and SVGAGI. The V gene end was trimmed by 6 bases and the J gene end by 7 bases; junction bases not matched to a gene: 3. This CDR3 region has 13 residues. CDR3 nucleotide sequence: TGTGCCAGCAGCATACTAGCGGGGAATGAGCAGTTCTTC. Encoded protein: CASSILAGNEQFF.

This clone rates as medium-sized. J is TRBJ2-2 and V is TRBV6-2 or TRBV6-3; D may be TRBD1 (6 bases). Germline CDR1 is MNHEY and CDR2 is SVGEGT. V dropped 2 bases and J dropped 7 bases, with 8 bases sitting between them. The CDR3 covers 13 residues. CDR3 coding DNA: TGTGCCAGCAGTTACAGGGACAACGGGGAGCTGTTTTTT. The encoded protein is CASSYRDNGELFF.

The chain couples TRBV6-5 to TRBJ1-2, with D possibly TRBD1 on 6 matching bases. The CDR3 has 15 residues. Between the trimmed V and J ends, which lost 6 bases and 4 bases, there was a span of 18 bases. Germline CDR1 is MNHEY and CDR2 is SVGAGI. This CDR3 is CASSPYGGQGYGYTF. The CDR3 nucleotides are TGTGCCAGCAGCCCCTACGGGGGGCAAGGCTATGGCTACACCTTC.

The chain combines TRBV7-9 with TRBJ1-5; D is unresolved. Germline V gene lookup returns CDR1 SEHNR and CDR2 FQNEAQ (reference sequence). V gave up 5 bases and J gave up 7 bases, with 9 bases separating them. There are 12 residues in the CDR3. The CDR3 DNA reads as TGTGCCAGCAGCCAGACGGGGCAGCCCCAGCATTTT. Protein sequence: CASSQTGQPQHF.

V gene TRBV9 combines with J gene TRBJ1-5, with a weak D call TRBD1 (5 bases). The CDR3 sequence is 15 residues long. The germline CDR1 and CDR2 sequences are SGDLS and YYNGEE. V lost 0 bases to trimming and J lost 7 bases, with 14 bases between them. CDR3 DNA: TGTGCCAGCAGCGTAGACGGGGGTGCCGAGCAGCCCCAGCATTTT. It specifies CASSVDGGAEQPQHF. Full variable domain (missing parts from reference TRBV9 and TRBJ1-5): DSGVTQTPKHLITATGQRVTLRCSPRSGDLSVYWYQQSLDQGLQFLIQYYNGEERAKGNILERFSAQQFPDLHSELNLSSLELGDSALYFCASSVDGGAEQPQHFGDGTRLSIL.

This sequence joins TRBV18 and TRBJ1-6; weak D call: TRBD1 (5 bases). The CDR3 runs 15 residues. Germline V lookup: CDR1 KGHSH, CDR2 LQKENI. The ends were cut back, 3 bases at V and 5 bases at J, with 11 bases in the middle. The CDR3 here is CASSPHRSHNSPLHF. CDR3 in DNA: TGTGCCAGCTCACCCCACAGGTCACATAATTCACCCCTCCACTTT.

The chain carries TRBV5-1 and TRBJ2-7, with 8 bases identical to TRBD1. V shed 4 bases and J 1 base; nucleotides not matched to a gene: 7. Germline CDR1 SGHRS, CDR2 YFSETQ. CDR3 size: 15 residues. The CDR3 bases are TGCGCCAGCAGCCCTAATCAGGGGGCTTCCTACGAGCAGTACTTC. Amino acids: CASSPNQGASYEQYF.

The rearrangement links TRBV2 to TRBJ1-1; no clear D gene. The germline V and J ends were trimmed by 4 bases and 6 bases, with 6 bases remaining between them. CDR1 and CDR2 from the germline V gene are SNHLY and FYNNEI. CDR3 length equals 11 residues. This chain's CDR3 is CASSGHAEAFF. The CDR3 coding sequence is TGTGCCAGCAGTGGACATGCTGAAGCTTTCTTT.

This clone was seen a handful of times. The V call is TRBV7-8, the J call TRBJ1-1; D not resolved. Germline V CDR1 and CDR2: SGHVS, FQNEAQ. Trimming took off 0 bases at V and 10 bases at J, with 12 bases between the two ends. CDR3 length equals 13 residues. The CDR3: CASSLAHGDGAFF. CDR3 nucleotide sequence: TGTGCCAGCAGCTTAGCGCACGGGGATGGAGCTTTCTTT. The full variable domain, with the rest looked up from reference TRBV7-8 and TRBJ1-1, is GAGVSQSPRYKVAKRGQDVALRCDPISGHVSLFWYQQALGQGPEFLTYFQNEAQLDKSGLPSDRFFAERPEGSVSTLKIQRTQQEDSAVYLCASSLAHGDGAFFGQGTRLTVV.

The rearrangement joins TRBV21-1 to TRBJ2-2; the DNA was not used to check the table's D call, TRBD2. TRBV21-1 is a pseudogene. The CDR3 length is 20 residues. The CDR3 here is CASSKGLSGTSGRNTGELFF. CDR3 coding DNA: TGTGCCAGCAGCAAGGGTCTTTCCGGGACTAGCGGGAGGAACACCGGGGAGCTGTTTTTT.

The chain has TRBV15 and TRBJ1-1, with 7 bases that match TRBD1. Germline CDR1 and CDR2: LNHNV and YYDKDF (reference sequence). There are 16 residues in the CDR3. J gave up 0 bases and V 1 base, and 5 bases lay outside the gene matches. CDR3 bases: TGTGCCACCAGCAGAGGAAGACAGGGAGTGAACACTGAAGCTTTCTTT. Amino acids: CATSRGRQGVNTEAFF.

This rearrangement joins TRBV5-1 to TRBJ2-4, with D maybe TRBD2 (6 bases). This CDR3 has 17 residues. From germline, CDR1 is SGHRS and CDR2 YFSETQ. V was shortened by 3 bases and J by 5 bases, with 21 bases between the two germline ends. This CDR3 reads CASSSGSSFTSQNIQYF. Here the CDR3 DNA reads TGCGCCAGCAGCTCTGGGTCGTCCTTTACTAGCCAAAACATTCAGTACTTC.

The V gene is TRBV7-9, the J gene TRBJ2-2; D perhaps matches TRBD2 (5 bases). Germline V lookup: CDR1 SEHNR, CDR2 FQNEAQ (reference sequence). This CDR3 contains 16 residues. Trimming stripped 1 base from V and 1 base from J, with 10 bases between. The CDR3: CASSLGAAVNTGELFF. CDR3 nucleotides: TGTGCCAGCAGCTTAGGAGCGGCAGTGAACACCGGGGAGCTGTTTTTT.